Sequencing of this T cell receptor (beta chain) was carried out in a study of blood T cell repertoires in COVID-19. Germline CDR1 DFQATT, CDR2 SNEGSKA (reference sequence). V lost 3 bases and J lost 3, with 5 bases in between. CDR3 length: 11 residues. TCRdb's copy holds only in-frame clones and misses some; the assay was immunoSEQ multiplex PCR. This sample yields about 300,000 clones, of which 70% to 90% are seen a single time; less than 6% belongs to the top ten. In regard to this clone: The identical CDR3 is also encoded by other nucleotide sequences in the sample.

The receptor was isolated from a woman in her 30s who had recovered from COVID-19. The sequenced sample consisted of PBMCs or T cells enriched from blood (not recorded which). The rearrangement joins TRBV20-1 to TRBJ2-5; D uncertain. The CDR3 nucleotides are TGCAGTGCTAGGCCAGAAGAGACCCAGTACTTC. Translated, it gives CSARPEETQYF.